This TCR beta chain was recovered during a study of human T cells and chemical hapten exposure. Time point indicated: pre-sensitization, week 0. As to treatment: therapeutic diphenylcyclopropenone sensitization with weekly scalp DPC. TCRdb reprocessed the RACE reads via MiXCR and lists one record per CDR3 protein. The repertoire holds under 200,000 distinct CDR3 sequences, with around 30% as singletons. Germline V gene lookup returns CDR1 SEHNR and CDR2 FQNEAQ (reference sequence). V was clipped by 1 base and J by 5 bases; unmatched bases: 12. This CDR3 has 18 amino acids. The source of this sequence is a young woman with alopecia areata. Some clones in this sample may be carry-over from other donors' samples. The sequenced sample was whole blood, obtained in connection with sensitization to the hapten diphenylcyclopropenone (DPC). V is TRBV7-9 and J is TRBJ2-1; 9 bases are shared with TRBD2. The CDR3 sequence is CASSLGTPVSGGHNEQFF. Here the CDR3 DNA reads TGTGCCAGCAGCTTAGGGACCCCTGTCAGCGGGGGGCACAATGAGCAGTTCTTC.